Listed below are T cell receptor beta chains from one sample, sequenced in a study of human T cells and chemical hapten exposure. TCRdb reprocessed the RACE reads via MiXCR and lists one record per CDR3 protein. In the table there are tens of thousands of distinct CDR3 sequences, 10% to 13% of which are singletons. Sample: whole blood, taken in connection with sensitization to the hapten diphenylcyclopropenone (DPC). These receptors originate from a man aged 40-50 years with alopecia areata. Some clones in this sample may be carry-over from other donors' samples. CDR3s include the opening cysteine and the closing phenylalanine or tryptophan. A D gene is named only where the DNA matches it firmly. Expanded clones get a size class; other rows say once, few or many, or leave the size out.

clone size	D gene	V gene	J gene	CDR3 DNA	CDR3 protein
many	TRBD1	TRBV12-3/TRBV12-4	TRBJ1-4	TGTGCCAGCACGGGACAGGGTTCCACTTGGGAAAAACTGTTTTTT	CASTGQGSTWEKLFF
-	TRBD1	TRBV6-2/TRBV6-3	TRBJ1-5	TGTGCCAGCAGGGGACAGGGCGCGAGGCAGCCCCAGCATTTT	CASRGQGARQPQHF
many	-	TRBV19	TRBJ2-3	TGTGCCAGTAGTAGTAGCCCTCACGGGGCAGATACGCAGTATTTT	CASSSSPHGADTQYF
-	-	TRBV20-1	TRBJ2-1	TGCAGTGCTAGAGATAGTTCGTGGGCCGCCACCGGGAATGAGCAGTTCTTC	CSARDSSWAATGNEQFF
-	TRBD1	TRBV19	TRBJ1-5	TGTGCCAGTAGTGGGACAGGGGGTACGGATCAGCCCCAGCATTTT	CASSGTGGTDQPQHF
-	-	TRBV7-2	TRBJ2-2	TGTGCCAGCAGCTCTAGGGCGGTATTCACCGGGGAGCTGTTTTTT	CASSSRAVFTGELFF
-	-	TRBV4-2	TRBJ1-2	TGTGCCAGCAGCCAAGACTGGGGGAGTTATGGCTACACCTTC	CASSQDWGSYGYTF
-	-	TRBV11-2	TRBJ1-1	TGTGCCAGCAGCTTAGATAGAGGTGAAGCTTTCTTT	CASSLDRGEAFF
-	-	TRBV12-3/TRBV12-4	TRBJ2-5	TGTGCCAGCAGTTGGACGTACCAAGAGACCCAGTACTTC	CASSWTYQETQYF
-	TRBD2	TRBV12-3/TRBV12-4	TRBJ2-3	TGTGCCAGCAGCCCTAGCGGGACCGGTATTCGTCGCGATACGCAGTATTTT	CASSPSGTGIRRDTQYF
-	-	TRBV20-1	TRBJ2-3	TGCAGTGCTAGATCGGTGGGTTCGGGAGCCTTTGCAGATACGCAGTATTTT	CSARSVGSGAFADTQYF
-	-	TRBV7-9	TRBJ2-4	TGTGCCAGCAGCTTAGGGCGAAGACGAGGGAACTTC	CASSLGRRRGNF
many	-	TRBV9	TRBJ2-5	TGTGCCAGCAGCGTAGCTTCTGGGGGGAGAGAGACCCAGTACTTC	CASSVASGGRETQYF
-	TRBD2	TRBV20-1	TRBJ2-3	TGCAGTGCCAGACTAGCGGGAGCTGGGGCAGATACGCAGTATTTT	CSARLAGAGADTQYF
few	-	TRBV10-3	TRBJ2-2	TGTGCCATCAGTGAGTGGCAGGGGAGAGCCGGGGAGCTGTTTTTT	CAISEWQGRAGELFF
few	-	TRBV28	TRBJ2-5	TGTGCCAGCATAAAGTGGGGGGAGACCCAGTACTTC	CASIKWGETQYF
-	-	TRBV7-8	TRBJ1-1	TGTGCCAGCAGCTTAGGCGGGGCCAGATGGCGGGCTGAAGCTTTCTTT	CASSLGGARWRAEAFF
-	-	TRBV7-2	TRBJ2-2	TGTGCCAGCAGCTTAGATCGGCACCGCGCCGGGGAGCTGTTTTTT	CASSLDRHRAGELFF
few	TRBD1	TRBV7-2	TRBJ1-5	TGTGCCAGCAGACCCCCGGGACAGGATCAGCCCCAGCATTTT	CASRPPGQDQPQHF
few	-	TRBV9	TRBJ1-6	TGTGCCAGCAGCGGGACGCCGGATAATTCACCCCTCCACTTT	CASSGTPDNSPLHF
-	-	TRBV6-6	TRBJ2-7	TGTGCCAGCAGTTACCCAGGGGAAGTTTCCTACGAGCAGTACTTC	CASSYPGEVSYEQYF
few	-	TRBV6-2/TRBV6-3	TRBJ2-1	TGTGCCAGCAGTTCTCAGGCAGGTGAGCAGTTCTTC	CASSSQAGEQFF
few	-	TRBV3-1	TRBJ1-2	TGTGCCAGCAGCCAAAGAATTGGGGATGGCTACACCTTC	CASSQRIGDGYTF
-	-	TRBV9	TRBJ2-5	TGTGCCAGCAGCGTAGGACCATTGGGGGAGACCCAGTACTTC	CASSVGPLGETQYF
few	-	TRBV9	TRBJ1-5	TGTGCCAGCAGCGCGGGGGGGGGCAATCAGCCCCAGCATTTT	CASSAGGGNQPQHF
few	TRBD2	TRBV11-1	TRBJ2-3	TGTGCCAGCAGCTTGGGACTAGCGGGAGCAGATACGCAGTATTTT	CASSLGLAGADTQYF
few	-	TRBV6-5	TRBJ2-3	TGTGCCAGCAGTCCTGGACAGCCCACAGATACGCAGTATTTT	CASSPGQPTDTQYF
-	TRBD1	TRBV29-1	TRBJ2-3	TGCAGCGTTGGACAGGGCCAAAGGGATACGCAGTATTTT	CSVGQGQRDTQYF
many	TRBD1	TRBV20-1	TRBJ1-5	TGCAGTGCTCGGACAGGGGACAATCAGCCCCAGCATTTT	CSARTGDNQPQHF
few	-	TRBV11-3	TRBJ2-3	TGTGCCAGCAGCTTAGATCTGTCATCTTATACGCAGTATTTT	CASSLDLSSYTQYF
few	-	TRBV7-2	TRBJ2-5	TGTGCCAGCAGCTTGACTGGGCGCATGGAGACCCAGTACTTC	CASSLTGRMETQYF
-	-	TRBV28	TRBJ2-1	TGTGCCAGCAGTGGGGGAGTGCCCAATGAGCAGTTCTTC	CASSGGVPNEQFF
few	TRBD2	TRBV6-5	TRBJ2-3	TGTGCCAGCAGTCGCACGGGACTAGCGGGAGGAACTAGCACAGATACGCAGTATTTT	CASSRTGLAGGTSTDTQYF
-	-	TRBV6-1	TRBJ2-7	TGTGCCACTAAGACTGGATCCTACGAGCAGTACTTC	CATKTGSYEQYF
-	TRBD2	TRBV23-1	TRBJ2-3	TGCGCCAGCAGTCAATTGACTAGCGGGATAGATACGCAGTATTTT	CASSQLTSGIDTQYF
many	TRBD1	TRBV12-3/TRBV12-4	TRBJ1-5	TGTGCCAGCAGAGGGGGGACAGGGAGCAATCAGCCCCAGCATTTT	CASRGGTGSNQPQHF
-	-	TRBV12-3/TRBV12-4	TRBJ1-5	TGTGCCAGCAGTTTAGGTCGGACCGGTGAACAGCCCCAGCATTTT	CASSLGRTGEQPQHF
few	-	TRBV14	TRBJ2-1	TGTGCCAGCAGCCAAGGCTATGGAGGGATCTACAATGAGCAGTTCTTC	CASSQGYGGIYNEQFF
few	-	TRBV9	TRBJ2-5	TGTGCCAGCAGCGTAGGGGGAAGGGGTGGAAATTTCCAAGAGACCCAGTACTTC	CASSVGGRGGNFQETQYF
few	-	TRBV7-2	TRBJ2-5	TGTGCCAGCAGCTTAGGCATGCAAGAGACCCAGTACTTC	CASSLGMQETQYF
few	TRBD2	TRBV7-2	TRBJ2-3	TGTGCCAGCAGCCCAAGCGGGAGAGGAACAGATACGCAGTATTTT	CASSPSGRGTDTQYF
-	TRBD1	TRBV6-1	TRBJ2-2	TGTGCCAGCAGTGAGGCAAGGGGGCACACCGGGGAGCTGTTTTTT	CASSEARGHTGELFF
many	-	TRBV27	TRBJ1-1	TGTGCCAGCAGTTTATCTCCAGGGGTTAGCACTGAAGCTTTCTTT	CASSLSPGVSTEAFF
-	TRBD2	TRBV4-2	TRBJ2-1	TGTGCCAGCAGCCAGGGGGGGGACTGGGGTCTAGATGAGCAGTTCTTC	CASSQGGDWGLDEQFF
-	-	TRBV7-8	TRBJ2-7	TGTGCCAGCAGCCGCGGACTGAACTACGAGCAGTACTTC	CASSRGLNYEQYF
-	-	TRBV4-1	TRBJ2-3	TGCGCCAGCAGCCAAGAAAAGGCAGGGACGGCAGATACGCAGTATTTT	CASSQEKAGTADTQYF
few	TRBD2	TRBV7-3	TRBJ2-1	TGTGCCAGCAGCTTAGCGGGAGGGGAGTGGGATGAGCAGTTCTTC	CASSLAGGEWDEQFF
few	-	TRBV2	TRBJ2-7	TGTGCCAGCAGCCCCCCCAGGACAGTATCAGGGGTACAGTACTTC	CASSPPRTVSGVQYF
few	TRBD1	TRBV20-1	TRBJ2-3	TGCAGTGCTGCCCCGGGACAGCCGTGGACGCAGTATTTT	CSAAPGQPWTQYF
many	-	TRBV19	TRBJ2-5	TGTGCCAGTAGTATGGGACCCGGCGGGGAGACCCAGTACTTC	CASSMGPGGETQYF
many	-	TRBV28	TRBJ1-1	TGTGCCAGCAGTTCCGGAGGGACTGAAGCTTTCTTT	CASSSGGTEAFF
-	TRBD2	TRBV20-1	TRBJ2-3	TGCAGTGCTACAAGACCGGGACTAGCGGGCACAGATACGCAGTATTTT	CSATRPGLAGTDTQYF
few	TRBD2	TRBV9	TRBJ2-3	TGTGCCAGCAGCGCGGGACTAGCGGTCATCACAGATACGCAGTATTTT	CASSAGLAVITDTQYF
many	-	TRBV12-3/TRBV12-4	TRBJ2-2	TGTGCCAGCAGTTTAGGACTGGACACCGGGGAGCTGTTTTTT	CASSLGLDTGELFF